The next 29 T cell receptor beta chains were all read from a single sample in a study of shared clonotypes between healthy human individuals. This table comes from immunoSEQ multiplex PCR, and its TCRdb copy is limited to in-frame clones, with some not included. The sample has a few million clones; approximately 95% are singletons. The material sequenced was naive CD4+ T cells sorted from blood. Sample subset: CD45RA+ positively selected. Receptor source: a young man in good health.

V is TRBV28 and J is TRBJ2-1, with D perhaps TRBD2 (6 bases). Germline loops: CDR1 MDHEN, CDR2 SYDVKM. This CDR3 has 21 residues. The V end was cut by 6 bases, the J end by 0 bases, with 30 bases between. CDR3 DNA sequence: TGTGCCAGCAGGACTTCTATTCCGCGTGCGGGGTTGACCTACTCCTACAATGAGCAGTTCTTC. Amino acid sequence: CASRTSIPRAGLTYSYNEQFF. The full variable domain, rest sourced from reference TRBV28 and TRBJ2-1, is DVKVTQSSRYLVKRTGEKVFLECVQDMDHENMFWYRQDPGLGLRLIYFSYDVKMKEKGDIPEGYSVSREKKERFSLILESASTNQTSMYLCASRTSIPRAGLTYSYNEQFFGPGTRLTVL.

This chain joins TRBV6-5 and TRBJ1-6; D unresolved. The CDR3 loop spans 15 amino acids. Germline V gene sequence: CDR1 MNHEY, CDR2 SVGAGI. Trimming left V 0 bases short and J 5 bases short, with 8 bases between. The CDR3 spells CASSYSKLDNSPLHF. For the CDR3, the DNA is TGTGCCAGCAGTTACTCGAAACTGGATAATTCACCCCTCCACTTT.

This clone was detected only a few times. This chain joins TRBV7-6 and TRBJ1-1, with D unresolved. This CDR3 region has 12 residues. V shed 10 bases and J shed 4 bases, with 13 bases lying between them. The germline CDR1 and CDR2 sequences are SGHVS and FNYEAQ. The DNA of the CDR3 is TGTGCCACCAAGGCCCTGGGCACTGAAGCTTTCTTT. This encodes CATKALGTEAFF.

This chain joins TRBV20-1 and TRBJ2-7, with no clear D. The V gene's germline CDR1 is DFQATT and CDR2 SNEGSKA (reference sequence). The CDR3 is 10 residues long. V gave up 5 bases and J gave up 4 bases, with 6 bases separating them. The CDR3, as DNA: TGCAGTGCTCATCAATACGAGCAGTACTTC. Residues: CSAHQYEQYF.

The CDR3 DNA is TGTGCCAGCACCGAAGGGGGAGTTCCCTCCTACGAGCAGTACTTC. It encodes CASTEGGVPSYEQYF. This chain uses TRBV2 with TRBJ2-7; TRBD1 might be the D (6 bases). The CDR3 has 15 amino acids. Deletions cut 7 bases from V and 0 bases from J, with 16 bases between. The germline V gene has CDR1 SNHLY and CDR2 FYNNEI.

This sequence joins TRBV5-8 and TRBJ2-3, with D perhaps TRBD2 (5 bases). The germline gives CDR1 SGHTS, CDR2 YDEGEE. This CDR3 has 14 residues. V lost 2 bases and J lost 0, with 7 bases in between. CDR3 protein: CASSLWTSTDTQYF. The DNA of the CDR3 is TGTGCCAGCAGCTTATGGACTAGCACAGATACGCAGTATTTT.

This chain's CDR3 is CASSYGKGEQYF. The CDR3 DNA sequence: TGCGCCAGCAGTTACGGGAAAGGCGAGCAGTACTTC. This sequence joins TRBV10-1 and TRBJ2-7; weak D call: TRBD2 (5 bases). This CDR3 has 12 residues. V lost 5 bases, J lost 6 bases, and 11 bases lay in between. Germline CDR1 WNHNN, CDR2 SYGVQD (reference sequence).

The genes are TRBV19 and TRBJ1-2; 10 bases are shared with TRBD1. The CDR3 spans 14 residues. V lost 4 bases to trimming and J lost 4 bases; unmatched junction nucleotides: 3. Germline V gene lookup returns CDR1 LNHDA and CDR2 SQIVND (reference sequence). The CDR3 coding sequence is TGTGCCAGTAGTAAGGGACAGGGGACCTATGGCTACACCTTC. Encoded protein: CASSKGQGTYGYTF.

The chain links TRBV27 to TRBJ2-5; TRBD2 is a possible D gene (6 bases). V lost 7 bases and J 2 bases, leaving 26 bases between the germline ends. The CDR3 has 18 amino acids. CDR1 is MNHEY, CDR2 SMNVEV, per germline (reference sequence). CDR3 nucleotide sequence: TGTGCCAGCACTGGGCCTGCGGGATCCTACCCTATACAAGAGACCCAGTACTTC. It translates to CASTGPAGSYPIQETQYF.

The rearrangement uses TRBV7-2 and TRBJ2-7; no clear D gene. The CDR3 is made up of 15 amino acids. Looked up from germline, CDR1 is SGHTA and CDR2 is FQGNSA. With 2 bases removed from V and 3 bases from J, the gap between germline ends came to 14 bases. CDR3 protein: CASSLKVGSSYEQYF. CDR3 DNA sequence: TGTGCCAGCAGCTTAAAGGTGGGCTCAAGCTACGAGCAGTACTTC.

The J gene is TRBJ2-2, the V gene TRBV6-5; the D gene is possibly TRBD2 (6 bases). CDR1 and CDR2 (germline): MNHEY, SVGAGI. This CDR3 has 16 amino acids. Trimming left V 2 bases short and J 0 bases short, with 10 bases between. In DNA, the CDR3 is TGTGCCAGCAGTTACCTCGGGGAGGCGAACACCGGGGAGCTGTTTTTT. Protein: CASSYLGEANTGELFF.

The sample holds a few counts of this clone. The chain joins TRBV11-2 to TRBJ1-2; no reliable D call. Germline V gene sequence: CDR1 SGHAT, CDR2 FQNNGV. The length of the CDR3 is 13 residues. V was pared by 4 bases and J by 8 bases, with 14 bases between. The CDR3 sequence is CASSSATQGGYTF. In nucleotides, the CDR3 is TGTGCCAGCAGCTCAGCGACCCAAGGGGGCTACACCTTC.

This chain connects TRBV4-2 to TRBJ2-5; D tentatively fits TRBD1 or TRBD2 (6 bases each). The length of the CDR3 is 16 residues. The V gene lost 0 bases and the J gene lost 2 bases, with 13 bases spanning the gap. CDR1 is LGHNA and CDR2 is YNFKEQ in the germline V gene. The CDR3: CASSQEKGGTQETQYF. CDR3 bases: TGTGCCAGCAGCCAAGAAAAGGGGGGCACGCAAGAGACCCAGTACTTC.

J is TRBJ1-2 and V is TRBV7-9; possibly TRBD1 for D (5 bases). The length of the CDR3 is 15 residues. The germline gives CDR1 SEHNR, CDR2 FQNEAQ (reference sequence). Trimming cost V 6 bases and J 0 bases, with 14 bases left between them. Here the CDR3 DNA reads TGTGCCAGCAGTTACGGGACTCACGCTAACTATGGCTACACCTTC. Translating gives CASSYGTHANYGYTF.

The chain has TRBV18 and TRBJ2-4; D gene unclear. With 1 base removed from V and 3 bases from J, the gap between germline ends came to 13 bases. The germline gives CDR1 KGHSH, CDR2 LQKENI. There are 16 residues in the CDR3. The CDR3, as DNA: TGTGCCAGCTCACCACGCGCCACCTCCGACAAAAACATTCAGTACTTC. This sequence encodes CASSPRATSDKNIQYF.

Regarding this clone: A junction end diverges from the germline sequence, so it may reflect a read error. The CDR3 reads CASSLGQPPYEQYF. The DNA of the CDR3 is TGTGCCAGCAGTTTGGGACAGCCCCCCTACGAGCAGTACTTC. The rearrangement links TRBV5-6 to TRBJ2-7; 7 bases agree with TRBD1. This CDR3 contains 14 residues. The germline V gene encodes CDR1 SGHDT and CDR2 YYEEEE.

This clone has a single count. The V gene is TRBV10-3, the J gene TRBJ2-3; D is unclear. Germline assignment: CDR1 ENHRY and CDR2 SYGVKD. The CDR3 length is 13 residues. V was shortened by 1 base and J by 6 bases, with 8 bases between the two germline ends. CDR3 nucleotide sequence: TGTGCCATCAGTGAGTATGTAGAGGATACGCAGTATTTT. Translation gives CAISEYVEDTQYF.

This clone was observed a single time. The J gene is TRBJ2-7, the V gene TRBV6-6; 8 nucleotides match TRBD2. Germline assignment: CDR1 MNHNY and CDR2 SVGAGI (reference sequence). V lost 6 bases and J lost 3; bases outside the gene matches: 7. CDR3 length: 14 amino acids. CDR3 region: CASSPGTRSYEQYF. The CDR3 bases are TGTGCCAGCAGCCCCGGGACTAGGAGCTACGAGCAGTACTTC.

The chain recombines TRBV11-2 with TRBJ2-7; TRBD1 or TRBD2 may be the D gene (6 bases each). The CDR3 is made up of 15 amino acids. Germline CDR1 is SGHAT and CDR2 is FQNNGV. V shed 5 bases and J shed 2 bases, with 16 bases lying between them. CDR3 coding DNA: TGTGCCAGCAGCCCTAATGACAGGACTACCTACGAGCAGTACTTC. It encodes CASSPNDRTTYEQYF.

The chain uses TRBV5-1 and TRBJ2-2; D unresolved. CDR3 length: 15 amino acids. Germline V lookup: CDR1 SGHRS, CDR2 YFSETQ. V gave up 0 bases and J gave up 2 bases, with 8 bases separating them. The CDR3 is CASSLAFGNTGELFF. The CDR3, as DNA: TGCGCCAGCAGCTTGGCCTTCGGCAACACCGGGGAGCTGTTTTTT.

The CDR3: CASSLDHEQYF. Here the CDR3 DNA reads TGTGCCAGCAGCTTAGACCACGAGCAGTACTTC. The rearrangement links TRBV11-1 to TRBJ2-7; D gene unclear. The V gene lost 1 base and the J gene lost 5 bases, with 3 bases spanning the gap. The CDR3 totals 11 residues. Per germline, CDR1 SGHAT and CDR2 FQDESV (reference sequence).

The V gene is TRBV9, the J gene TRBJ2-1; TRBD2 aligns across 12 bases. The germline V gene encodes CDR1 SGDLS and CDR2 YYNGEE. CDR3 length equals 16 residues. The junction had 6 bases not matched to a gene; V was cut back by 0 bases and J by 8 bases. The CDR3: CASSVGASGGAYEQFF. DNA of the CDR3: TGTGCCAGCAGCGTAGGAGCTAGCGGGGGGGCCTATGAGCAGTTCTTC.

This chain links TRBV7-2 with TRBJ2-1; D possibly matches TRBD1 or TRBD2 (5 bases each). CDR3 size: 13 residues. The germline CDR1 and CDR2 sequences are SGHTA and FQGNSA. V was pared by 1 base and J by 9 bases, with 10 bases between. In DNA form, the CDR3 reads TGTGCCAGCAGCTTAGGAGAGGGGCGTGAGCAGTTCTTC. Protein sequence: CASSLGEGREQFF. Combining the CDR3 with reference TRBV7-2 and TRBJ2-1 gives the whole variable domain GAGVSQSPSNKVTEKGKDVELRCDPISGHTALYWYRQSLGQGLEFLIYFQGNSAPDKSGLPSDRFSAERTGGSVSTLTIQRTQQEDSAVYLCASSLGEGREQFFGPGTRLTVL.

The CDR3 spells CASSRTGRRAYGYTF. The DNA of the CDR3 is TGTGCCAGCAGTCGGACAGGGCGGCGGGCCTATGGCTACACCTTC. The genes are TRBV6-5 and TRBJ1-2; 8 positions match TRBD1. The germline V gene has CDR1 MNHEY and CDR2 SVGAGI. This CDR3 has 15 residues. After removal of 5 bases from V and 4 bases from J, the junction contained 9 bases not matched to a gene.

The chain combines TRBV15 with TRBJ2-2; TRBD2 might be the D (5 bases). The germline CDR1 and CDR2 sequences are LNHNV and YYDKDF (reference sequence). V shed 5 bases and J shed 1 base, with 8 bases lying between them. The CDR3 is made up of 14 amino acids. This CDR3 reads CATSLGLNTGELFF. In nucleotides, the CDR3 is TGTGCCACCAGCCTTGGACTGAACACCGGGGAGCTGTTTTTT.

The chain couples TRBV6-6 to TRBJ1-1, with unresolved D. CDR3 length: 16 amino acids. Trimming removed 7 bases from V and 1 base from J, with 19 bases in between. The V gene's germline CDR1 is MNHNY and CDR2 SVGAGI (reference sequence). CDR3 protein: CASNIGEGERNTEAFF. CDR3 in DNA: TGTGCCAGCAACATAGGAGAGGGTGAGAGGAACACTGAAGCTTTCTTT.

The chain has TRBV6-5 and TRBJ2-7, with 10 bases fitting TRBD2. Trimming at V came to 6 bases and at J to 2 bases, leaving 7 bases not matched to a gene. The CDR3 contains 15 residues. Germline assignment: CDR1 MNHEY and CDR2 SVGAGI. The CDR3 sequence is CASSPLAGETYEQYF. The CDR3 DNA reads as TGTGCCAGCAGCCCGCTAGCGGGAGAAACCTACGAGCAGTACTTC.

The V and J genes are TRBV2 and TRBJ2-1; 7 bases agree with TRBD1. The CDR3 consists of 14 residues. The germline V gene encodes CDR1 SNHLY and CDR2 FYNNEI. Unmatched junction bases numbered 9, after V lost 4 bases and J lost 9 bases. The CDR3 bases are TGTGCCAGCAGTGGACAGGGACGGATATCTGAGCAGTTCTTC. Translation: CASSGQGRISEQFF.

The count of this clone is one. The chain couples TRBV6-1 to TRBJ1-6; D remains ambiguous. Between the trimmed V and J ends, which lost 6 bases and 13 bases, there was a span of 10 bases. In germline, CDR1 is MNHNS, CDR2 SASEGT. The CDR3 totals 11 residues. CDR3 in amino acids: CASRTGSPLHF. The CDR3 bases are TGTGCCAGCAGGACCGGCTCTCCCCTCCACTTT.